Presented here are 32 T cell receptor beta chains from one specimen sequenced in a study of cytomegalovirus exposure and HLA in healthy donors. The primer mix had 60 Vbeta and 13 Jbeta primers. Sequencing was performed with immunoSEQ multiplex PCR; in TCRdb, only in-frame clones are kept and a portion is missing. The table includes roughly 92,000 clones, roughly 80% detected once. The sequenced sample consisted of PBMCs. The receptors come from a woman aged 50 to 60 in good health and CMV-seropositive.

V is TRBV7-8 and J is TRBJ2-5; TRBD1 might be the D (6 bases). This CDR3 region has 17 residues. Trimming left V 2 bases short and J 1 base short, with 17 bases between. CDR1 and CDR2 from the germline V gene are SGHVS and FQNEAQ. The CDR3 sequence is CASSLHRTVRAQETQYF. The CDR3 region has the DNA TGTGCCAGCAGCTTACACCGGACAGTCCGCGCCCAAGAGACCCAGTACTTC.

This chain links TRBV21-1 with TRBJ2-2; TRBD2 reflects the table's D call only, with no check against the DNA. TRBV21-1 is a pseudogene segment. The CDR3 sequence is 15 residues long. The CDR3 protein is CASSKEAGGTGELFF. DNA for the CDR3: TGTGCCAGCAGCAAAGAGGCGGGGGGCACCGGGGAGCTGTTTTTT.

CDR3 bases: TGTGCCAGCAGCCCTGGGACTAGCGGGGGTCAAGAGACCCAGTACTTC. Translating it yields CASSPGTSGGQETQYF. V gene TRBV7-9 combines with J gene TRBJ2-5; TRBD2 agrees at 14 bases. CDR3 length: 16 amino acids. Germline CDR1 SEHNR, CDR2 FQNEAQ (reference sequence). J was trimmed by 2 bases and V by 5 bases; bases with no gene match: 4.

The DNA for the CDR3 is TGTGCCAGCAGCCCTCGGGGGACAGAAGGGGATGGCTACACCTTC. Translating gives CASSPRGTEGDGYTF. The genes are TRBV7-3 and TRBJ1-2, with 7 bases fitting TRBD1. Germline values: CDR1 SGHTA, CDR2 FQGTGA. V shed 5 bases, J shed 6 bases, and the junction held 12 bases outside the gene matches. The CDR3 sequence is 15 residues long.

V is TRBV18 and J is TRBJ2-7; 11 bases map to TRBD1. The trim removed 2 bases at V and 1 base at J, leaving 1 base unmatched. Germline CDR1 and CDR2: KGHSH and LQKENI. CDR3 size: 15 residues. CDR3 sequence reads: CASSPWDRGSYEQYF. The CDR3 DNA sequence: TGTGCCAGCTCACCATGGGACAGGGGGTCCTACGAGCAGTACTTC.

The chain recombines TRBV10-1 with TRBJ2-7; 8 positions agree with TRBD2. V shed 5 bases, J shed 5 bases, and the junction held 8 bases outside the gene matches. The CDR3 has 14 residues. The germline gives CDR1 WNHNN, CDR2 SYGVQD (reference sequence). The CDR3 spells CASSSGLRGDEQYV. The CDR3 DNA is TGCGCCAGCAGTTCAGGACTGCGGGGGGACGAGCAGTACGTC.

The CDR3 spells CASSLDSRGRAFF. CDR3 coding DNA: TGTGCCAGCAGTTTAGATTCCAGGGGGAGAGCTTTCTTT. This sequence joins TRBV27 and TRBJ1-1, with 7 bases that match TRBD1. V gave up 2 bases and J gave up 10 bases; unmatched junction bases: 7. The germline CDR1 and CDR2 sequences are MNHEY and SMNVEV (reference sequence). The CDR3 totals 13 residues.

CDR3 region: CASSLDGRGLSYEQYV. The CDR3 nucleotides read TGTGCCAGCAGCTTAGATGGGCGGGGCCTCTCCTACGAGCAGTACGTC. V gene TRBV7-2 combines with J gene TRBJ2-7, with a possible D match to TRBD2 (6 bases). The germline CDR1 and CDR2 sequences are SGHTA and FQGNSA. Trimming cost V 1 base and J 0 bases, with 13 bases left between them. The CDR3 extends over 16 amino acids.

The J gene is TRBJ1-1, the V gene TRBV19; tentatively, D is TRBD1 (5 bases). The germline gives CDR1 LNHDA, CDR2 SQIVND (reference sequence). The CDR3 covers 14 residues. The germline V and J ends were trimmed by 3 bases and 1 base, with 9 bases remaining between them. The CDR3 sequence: CASSILGANTEAFF. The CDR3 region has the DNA TGTGCCAGTAGTATCTTAGGGGCGAACACTGAAGCTTTCTTT.

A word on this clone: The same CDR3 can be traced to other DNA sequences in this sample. CDR3 loop: CASSLAGGQPQHF. DNA of the CDR3: TGCGCCAGCAGCTTGGCCGGGGGTCAGCCCCAGCATTTT. The chain uses TRBV5-1 and TRBJ1-5; D is possibly TRBD1 (5 bases). The germline CDR1 and CDR2 sequences are SGHRS and YFSETQ. The CDR3 extends over 13 amino acids. Trimming removed 0 bases at V and 6 bases at J, with 7 bases between. The variable domain in full, completed from reference TRBV5-1 and TRBJ1-5, reads KAGVTQTPRYLIKTRGQQVTLSCSPISGHRSVSWYQQTPGQGLQFLFEYFSETQRNKGNFPGRFSGRQFSNSRSEMNVSTLELGDSALYLCASSLAGGQPQHFGDGTRLSIL.

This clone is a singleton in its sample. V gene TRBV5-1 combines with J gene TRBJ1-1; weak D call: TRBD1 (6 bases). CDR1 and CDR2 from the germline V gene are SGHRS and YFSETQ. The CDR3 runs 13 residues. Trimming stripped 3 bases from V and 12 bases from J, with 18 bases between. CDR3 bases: TGCGCCAGCAGCTCCCAAGGGGGAGAGAGAACTTTCTTT. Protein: CASSSQGGERTFF.

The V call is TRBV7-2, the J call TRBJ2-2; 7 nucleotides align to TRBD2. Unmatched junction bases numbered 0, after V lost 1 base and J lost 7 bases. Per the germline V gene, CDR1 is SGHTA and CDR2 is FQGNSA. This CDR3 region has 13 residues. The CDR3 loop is CASSLGGGGELFF. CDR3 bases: TGTGCCAGCAGCTTAGGGGGGGGCGGGGAGCTGTTTTTT.

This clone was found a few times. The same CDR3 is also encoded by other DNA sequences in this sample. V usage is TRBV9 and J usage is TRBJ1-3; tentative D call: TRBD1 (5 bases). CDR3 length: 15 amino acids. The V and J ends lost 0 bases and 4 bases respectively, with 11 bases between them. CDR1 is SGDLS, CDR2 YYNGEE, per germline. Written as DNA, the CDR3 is TGTGCCAGCAGCGTAGATGGGGCAGCCGGAAACACCATATATTTT. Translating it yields CASSVDGAAGNTIYF. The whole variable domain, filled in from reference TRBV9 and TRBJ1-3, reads DSGVTQTPKHLITATGQRVTLRCSPRSGDLSVYWYQQSLDQGLQFLIQYYNGEERAKGNILERFSAQQFPDLHSELNLSSLELGDSALYFCASSVDGAAGNTIYFGEGSWLTVV.

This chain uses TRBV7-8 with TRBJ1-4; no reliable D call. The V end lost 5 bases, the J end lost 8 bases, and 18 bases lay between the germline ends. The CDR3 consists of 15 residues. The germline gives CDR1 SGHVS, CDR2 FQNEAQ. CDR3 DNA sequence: TGTGCCAGCAGCCCTGAGGGCAGCCGAATCGAAAAACTGTTTTTT. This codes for CASSPEGSRIEKLFF.

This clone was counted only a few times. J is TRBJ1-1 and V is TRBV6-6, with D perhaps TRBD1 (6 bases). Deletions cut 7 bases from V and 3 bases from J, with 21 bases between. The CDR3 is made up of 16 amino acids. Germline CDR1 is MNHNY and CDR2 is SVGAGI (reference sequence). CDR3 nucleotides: TGTGCCAGCACCCATGCACACAGGGCGACGTACACTGAAGCTTTCTTT. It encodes CASTHAHRATYTEAFF.

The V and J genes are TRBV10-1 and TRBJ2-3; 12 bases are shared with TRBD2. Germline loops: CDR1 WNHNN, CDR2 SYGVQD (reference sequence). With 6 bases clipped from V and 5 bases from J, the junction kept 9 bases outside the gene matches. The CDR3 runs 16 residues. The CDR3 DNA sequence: TGCGCCAGCAGCCTAGCGGGGGGGCCGGGTGGAGATACGCAGTATTTT. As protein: CASSLAGGPGGDTQYF.

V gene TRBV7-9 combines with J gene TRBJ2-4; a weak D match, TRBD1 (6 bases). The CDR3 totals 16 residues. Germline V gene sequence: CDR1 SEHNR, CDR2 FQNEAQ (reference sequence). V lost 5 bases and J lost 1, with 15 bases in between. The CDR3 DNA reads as TGTGCCAGCAGCCCCGGACAGATGCTGGCCAAAAACATTCAGTACTTC. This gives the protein CASSPGQMLAKNIQYF.

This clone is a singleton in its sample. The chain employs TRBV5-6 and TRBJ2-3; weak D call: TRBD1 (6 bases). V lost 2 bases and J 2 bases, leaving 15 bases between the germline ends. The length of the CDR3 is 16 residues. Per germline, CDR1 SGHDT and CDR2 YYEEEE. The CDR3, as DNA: TGTGCCAGCAGCTTTATGACAGGCGACTCCACAGATACGCAGTATTTT. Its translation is CASSFMTGDSTDTQYF.

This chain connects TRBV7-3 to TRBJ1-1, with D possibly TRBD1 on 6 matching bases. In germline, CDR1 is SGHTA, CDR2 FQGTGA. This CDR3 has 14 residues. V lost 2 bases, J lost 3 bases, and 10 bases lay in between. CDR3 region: CASSLRAGDTEAFF. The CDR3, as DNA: TGTGCCAGCAGCTTACGGGCAGGGGACACTGAAGCTTTCTTT.

CDR3 residues: CASSEGGSSGNTIYF. In DNA form, the CDR3 reads TGTGCCAGCAGTGAAGGAGGGAGCTCTGGAAACACCATATATTTT. J is TRBJ1-3 and V is TRBV2; no clear D gene. Between the trimmed V and J ends, which lost 1 base and 0 bases, there was a span of 7 bases. The CDR3 extends over 15 amino acids. CDR1 is SNHLY and CDR2 is FYNNEI in the germline V gene.

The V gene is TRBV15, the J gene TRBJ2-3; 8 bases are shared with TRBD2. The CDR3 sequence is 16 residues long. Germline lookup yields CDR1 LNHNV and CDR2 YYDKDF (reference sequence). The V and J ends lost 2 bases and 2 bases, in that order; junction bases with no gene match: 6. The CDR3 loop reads CATSRRSGGNTDTQYF. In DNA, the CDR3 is TGTGCCACCAGCAGAAGGAGCGGGGGAAACACAGATACGCAGTATTTT. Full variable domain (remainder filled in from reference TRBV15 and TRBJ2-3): DAMVIQNPRYQVTQFGKPVTLSCSQTLNHNVMYWYQQKSSQAPKLLFHYYDKDFNNEADTPDNFQSRRPNTSFCFLDIRSPGLGDTAMYLCATSRRSGGNTDTQYFGPGTRLTVL.

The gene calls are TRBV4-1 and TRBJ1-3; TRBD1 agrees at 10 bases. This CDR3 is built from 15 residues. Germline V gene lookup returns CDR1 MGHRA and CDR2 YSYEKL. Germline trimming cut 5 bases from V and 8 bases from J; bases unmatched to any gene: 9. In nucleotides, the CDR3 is TGCGCCAGCAGCACCCGGGACAGGGGCGTCGACACCATATATTTT. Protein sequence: CASSTRDRGVDTIYF.

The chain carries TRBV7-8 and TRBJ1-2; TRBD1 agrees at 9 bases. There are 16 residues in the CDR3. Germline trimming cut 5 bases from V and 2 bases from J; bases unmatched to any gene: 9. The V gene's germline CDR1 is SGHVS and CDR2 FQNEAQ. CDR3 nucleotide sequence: TGTGCCAGCAGCCCCCGGACAGGGGACAGAAACTATGGCTACACCTTC. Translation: CASSPRTGDRNYGYTF.

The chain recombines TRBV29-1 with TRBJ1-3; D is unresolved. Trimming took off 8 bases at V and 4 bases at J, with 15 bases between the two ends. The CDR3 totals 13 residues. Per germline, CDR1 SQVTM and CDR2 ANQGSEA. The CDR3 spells CSSDEGEGNTIYF. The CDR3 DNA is TGCAGCTCCGACGAGGGCGAGGGAAACACCATATATTTT. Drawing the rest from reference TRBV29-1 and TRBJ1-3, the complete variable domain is SAVISQKPSRDICQRGTSLTIQCQVDSQVTMMFWYRQQPGQSLTLIATANQGSEATYESGFVIDKFPISRPNLTFSTLTVSNMSPEDSSIYLCSSDEGEGNTIYFGEGSWLTVV.

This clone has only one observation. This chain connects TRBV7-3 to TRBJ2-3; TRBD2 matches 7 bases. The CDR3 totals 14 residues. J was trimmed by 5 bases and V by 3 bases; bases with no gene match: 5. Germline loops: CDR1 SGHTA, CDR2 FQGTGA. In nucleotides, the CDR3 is TGTGCCAGCAGCTTGGACGCGGGAGTAGATACGCAGTATTTT. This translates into CASSLDAGVDTQYF.

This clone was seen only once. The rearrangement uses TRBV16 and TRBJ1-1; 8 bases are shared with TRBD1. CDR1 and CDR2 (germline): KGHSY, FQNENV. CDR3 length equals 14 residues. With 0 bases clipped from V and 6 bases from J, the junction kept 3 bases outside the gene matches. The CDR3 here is CASSQSGRGPEAFF. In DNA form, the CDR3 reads TGTGCCAGCAGCCAATCGGGCAGGGGGCCTGAAGCTTTCTTT.

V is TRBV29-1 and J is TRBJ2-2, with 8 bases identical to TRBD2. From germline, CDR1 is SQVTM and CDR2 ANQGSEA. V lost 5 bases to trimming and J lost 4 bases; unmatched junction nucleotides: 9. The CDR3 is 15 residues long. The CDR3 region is CSVLLSGGFTGELFF. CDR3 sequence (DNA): TGCAGCGTTCTCCTGAGCGGGGGCTTCACCGGGGAGCTGTTTTTT.

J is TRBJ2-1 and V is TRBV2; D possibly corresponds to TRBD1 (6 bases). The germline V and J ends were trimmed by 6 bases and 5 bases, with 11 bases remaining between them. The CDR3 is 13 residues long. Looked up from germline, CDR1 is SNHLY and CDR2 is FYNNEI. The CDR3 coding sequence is TGTGCCAGCAGCTATACAGGGAACAATGAGCAGTTCTTC. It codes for CASSYTGNNEQFF.

The CDR3 DNA is TGTGCCAGCAGCTTAGTCAAAGGGAACAGGACTGAAGCTTTCTTT. Translated, it gives CASSLVKGNRTEAFF. The chain links TRBV11-2 to TRBJ1-1, with D possibly matching TRBD1 (5 bases). The CDR3 has 15 amino acids. Trimming left V 1 base short and J 5 bases short, with 14 bases between. In germline, CDR1 is SGHAT, CDR2 FQNNGV.

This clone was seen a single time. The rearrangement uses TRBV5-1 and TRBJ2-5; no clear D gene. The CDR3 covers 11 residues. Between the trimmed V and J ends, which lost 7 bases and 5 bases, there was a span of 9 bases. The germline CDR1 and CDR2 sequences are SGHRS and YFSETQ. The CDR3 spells CASGPTETQYF. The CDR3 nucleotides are TGCGCCAGCGGGCCGACGGAGACCCAGTACTTC.

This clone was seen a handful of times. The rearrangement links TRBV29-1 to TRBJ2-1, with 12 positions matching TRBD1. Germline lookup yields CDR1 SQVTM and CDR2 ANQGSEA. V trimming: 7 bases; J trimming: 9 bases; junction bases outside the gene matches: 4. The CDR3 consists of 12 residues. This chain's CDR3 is CSGGQGAGEQFF. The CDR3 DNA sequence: TGCAGCGGGGGACAGGGGGCGGGTGAGCAGTTCTTC.

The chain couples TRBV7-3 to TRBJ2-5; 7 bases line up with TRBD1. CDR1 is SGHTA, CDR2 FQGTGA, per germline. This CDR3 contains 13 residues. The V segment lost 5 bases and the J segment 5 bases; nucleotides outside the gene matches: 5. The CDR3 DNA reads TGTGCCAGCAGCCATGGACAGGCGGAGACCCAGTACTTC. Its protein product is CASSHGQAETQYF.